Each of the 8 T cell receptor beta chains below was sequenced from the same sample in a study of beta chain features in type 1 diabetes. The isolated RNA, all of it, was reverse transcribed, so expressed TCRB transcripts were what got sequenced. Data came from immunoSEQ multiplex PCR; TCRdb stores just in-frame clones and leaves some out. The sample holds about half a million clones, over 25% seen once. The source material was naive CD4+ T cells from blood. Receptor source: a man between 18 and 29 years old in good health.

A few counts support this clone. The chain has TRBV5-6 and TRBJ2-3; 14 nucleotides agree with TRBD2. This CDR3 is 19 amino acids long. V shed 2 bases, J shed 6 bases, and the junction held 14 bases outside the gene matches. CDR1 SGHDT and CDR2 YYEEEE come from the germline V gene. CDR3 amino acids: CASSLYRGSGLAGDDTQYF. The CDR3 bases are TGTGCCAGCAGCTTATACAGGGGCTCGGGACTAGCGGGAGATGATACGCAGTATTTT.

In DNA, the CDR3 is TGCAGTGCTAGAGTAGTCAGTGGCTACACCTTC. Its protein is CSARVVSGYTF. The chain has TRBV20-1 and TRBJ1-2; D is unresolved. Germline loops: CDR1 DFQATT, CDR2 SNEGSKA (reference sequence). Trimming cost V 1 base and J 7 bases, with 7 bases left between them. The CDR3 contains 11 residues.

This chain uses TRBV6-1 with TRBJ2-1, with TRBD2 matching over 7 bases. V shed 6 bases and J 7 bases; nucleotides not matched to a gene: 9. From germline, CDR1 is MNHNS and CDR2 SASEGT. The CDR3 is 14 residues long. CDR3 in DNA: TGTGCCAGCAGGGTAGCGACCGGGGGGAATGAGCAGTTCTTC. Amino acids: CASRVATGGNEQFF.

This chain uses TRBV2 with TRBJ1-4; TRBD1 agrees at 8 bases. J lost 3 bases, V lost 8 bases, and 2 bases had no gene match. Germline CDR1 and CDR2: SNHLY and FYNNEI. This CDR3 has 13 residues. Here the CDR3 reads CASRTGPNEKLFF. As DNA, the CDR3 is TGTGCCAGCCGGACAGGGCCTAATGAAAAACTGTTTTTT.

This clone occurred a few times. This sequence joins TRBV12-5 and TRBJ1-2, with no clear D. CDR1 LGHNT and CDR2 FRNRAP come from the germline V gene. This CDR3 contains 11 residues. Deletions cut 6 bases from V and 6 bases from J, with 8 bases between. The CDR3 sequence: CASGRNHGYTF. For the CDR3, the DNA is TGTGCTAGTGGCAGGAATCATGGCTACACCTTC.

This clone was found many times. The chain combines TRBV2 with TRBJ2-4, with D possibly matching TRBD1 (6 bases). Germline lookup yields CDR1 SNHLY and CDR2 FYNNEI. Trimming shortened V by 1 base and J by 0 bases, and 13 bases separated the two germline ends. This CDR3 is 17 amino acids long. The chain's CDR3 is CASSEGTGRIAKNIQYF. CDR3 DNA: TGTGCCAGCAGTGAAGGTACAGGGCGGATAGCCAAAAACATTCAGTACTTC.

The chain combines TRBV9 with TRBJ2-5; possible D gene TRBD1, 6 bases. The V gene's germline CDR1 is SGDLS and CDR2 YYNGEE. The length of the CDR3 is 14 residues. V was shortened by 2 bases and J by 5 bases, with 13 bases between the two germline ends. The CDR3 DNA follows: TGTGCCAGCAGCGTCGACAGGTACCTCGAGACCCAGTACTTC. Translation gives CASSVDRYLETQYF.

This clone was picked up a small number of times. The chain recombines TRBV29-1 with TRBJ2-7; tentatively, D is TRBD2 (6 bases). This CDR3 contains 15 residues. The germline CDR1 and CDR2 sequences are SQVTM and ANQGSEA. The V end lost 4 bases, the J end lost 6 bases, and 22 bases lay between the germline ends. CDR3 sequence (DNA): TGCAGCGTTGGGGAGGCTAGCTGGCCGTCCGTCGAGCAGTACTTC. Translating it yields CSVGEASWPSVEQYF.